This T cell receptor (beta chain) was observed in a study of T and B cells in COVID-19 patients. The CDR3 extends over 14 amino acids. The germline CDR1 and CDR2 sequences are KGHSH and LQKENI. The germline V and J ends were trimmed by 3 bases and 8 bases, with 16 bases remaining between them. Blood genomic DNA input for TRB amplification was roughly 250-500 ng. Multiplex PCR with BIOMED2 TRB-A/B primer pools amplified TRB rearrangements. MiXCR was run by TCRdb on the multiplex PCR reads, yielding one entry per CDR3 protein. The data hold 22,000 or so distinct CDR3 sequences, with around 28% observed a single time. The table lists this clonotype with a few counts. The antigen is not known. Study-wide findings and caveats: Early severe-case samples and blood from mildly ill patients during symptoms were in short supply.

The receptor was derived from a human donor who had recovered from COVID-19. The chain couples TRBV18 to TRBJ1-2; maybe TRBD1 (5 bases). The material sequenced was blood. The CDR3 spells CASSPPGGTRGYTF. The CDR3 nucleotides read TGTGCCAGCTCACCCCCGGGAGGGACGCGGGGCTACACCTTC.